This passage covers 30 T cell receptor beta chains from one sample sequenced in a study of cytomegalovirus exposure and HLA in healthy donors. The PCR was carried out with 60 Vbeta primers and 13 Jbeta primers. Data came from immunoSEQ multiplex PCR; TCRdb stores just in-frame clones and leaves some out. The data show over 110,000 clones, roughly 80% seen once. Sequenced: PBMCs. Receptor source: a female donor in good health and CMV-seronegative.

The J gene is TRBJ2-3, the V gene TRBV5-1; D is unresolved. This CDR3 has 13 amino acids. CDR1 is SGHRS, CDR2 YFSETQ, per germline. V was shortened by 6 bases and J by 2 bases, with 10 bases between the two germline ends. This chain's CDR3 is CASNEHYTDTQYF. The DNA for the CDR3 is TGCGCCAGCAATGAACACTACACAGATACGCAGTATTTT.

The rearrangement joins TRBV4-1 to TRBJ2-5; tentative D call: TRBD2 (6 bases). Germline assignment: CDR1 MGHRA and CDR2 YSYEKL. The length of the CDR3 is 16 residues. V shed 0 bases and J shed 2 bases, with 13 bases lying between them. CDR3 protein: CASSQDTGGYQETQYF. The DNA for the CDR3 is TGCGCCAGCAGCCAAGATACCGGGGGTTATCAAGAGACCCAGTACTTC.

The V gene is TRBV19, the J gene TRBJ2-2; D is uncertain. V lost 3 bases to trimming and J lost 7 bases, with 9 bases between them. This CDR3 has 13 residues. CDR1 LNHDA and CDR2 SQIVND come from the germline V gene (reference sequence). The CDR3 DNA sequence: TGTGCCAGTAGTATTTTTGGCTTCGGGGAGCTGTTTTTT. This gives the protein CASSIFGFGELFF.

The V call is TRBV7-8, the J call TRBJ2-3, with 9 bases lining up with TRBD1. The germline V gene encodes CDR1 SGHVS and CDR2 FQNEAQ. Losses at the gene ends were 5 bases for V and 3 bases for J; bases not matched to a gene: 9. The CDR3 sequence is 16 residues long. DNA for the CDR3: TGTGCCAGCAGCCTACTTGGACAGGGGAGGACAGATACGCAGTATTTT. Amino acid sequence: CASSLLGQGRTDTQYF.

V and J are TRBV4-2 and TRBJ2-5, with TRBD1 identical over 7 bases. Germline trimming cut 2 bases from V and 2 bases from J; bases unmatched to any gene: 8. The CDR3 loop spans 16 amino acids. The germline CDR1 and CDR2 sequences are LGHNA and YNFKEQ. CDR3 protein: CASSQPLRDRQETQYF. In DNA form, the CDR3 reads TGTGCCAGCAGCCAACCCCTCCGGGACAGACAAGAGACCCAGTACTTC.

V and J are TRBV11-2 and TRBJ2-7, with 13 nucleotides matching TRBD2. CDR3 length: 19 residues. From germline, CDR1 is SGHAT and CDR2 FQNNGV. The V and J ends lost 5 bases and 3 bases, in that order; junction bases with no gene match: 16. The chain's CDR3 is CASSHGFGTSGTFHYEQYF. The CDR3 DNA reads TGTGCCAGCAGCCACGGATTTGGGACTAGCGGGACCTTCCACTACGAGCAGTACTTC.

The chain couples TRBV7-9 to TRBJ2-2; 10 bases are shared with TRBD2. This CDR3 contains 16 residues. Germline V lookup: CDR1 SEHNR, CDR2 FQNEAQ (reference sequence). V was pared by 3 bases and J by 2 bases, with 3 bases of the junction left unmatched. The CDR3: CASSFPSGSNTGELFF. The CDR3 DNA follows: TGTGCCAGCAGCTTTCCTAGCGGGAGTAACACCGGGGAGCTGTTTTTT. The full variable domain, completed using reference TRBV7-9 and TRBJ2-2, is DTGVSQNPRHKITKRGQNVTFRCDPISEHNRLYWYRQTLGQGPEFLTYFQNEAQLEKSRLLSDRFSAERPKGSFSTLEIQRTEQGDSAMYLCASSFPSGSNTGELFFGEGSRLTVL.

The chain has TRBV9 and TRBJ2-2; D may be TRBD1 (6 bases). The V and J ends lost 0 bases and 7 bases respectively, with 13 bases between them. The germline gives CDR1 SGDLS, CDR2 YYNGEE. CDR3 length equals 15 residues. The CDR3 protein is CASSVVAGDHGELFF. The CDR3 DNA is TGTGCCAGCAGCGTAGTAGCAGGGGACCACGGGGAGCTGTTTTTT.

The chain combines TRBV7-3 with TRBJ2-1, with 11 nucleotides matching TRBD2. The germline CDR1 and CDR2 sequences are SGHTA and FQGTGA. The V and J ends lost 3 bases and 7 bases, in that order; junction bases with no gene match: 11. The CDR3 sequence is 17 residues long. The CDR3 nucleotides read TGTGCCAGCAGCTTGTGGCATTCTAGCGGGGGGTTTAATGAGCAGTTCTTC. Amino acids: CASSLWHSSGGFNEQFF.

The chain recombines TRBV29-1 with TRBJ2-7; D gene uncertain. The ends were cut back, 5 bases at V and 3 bases at J, with 11 bases in the middle. This CDR3 has 12 residues. The germline V gene has CDR1 SQVTM and CDR2 ANQGSEA. This CDR3 reads CSVYTGFYEQYF. CDR3 nucleotide sequence: TGCAGCGTTTATACCGGGTTCTACGAGCAGTACTTC.

This clone was observed once. The rearrangement uses TRBV4-3 and TRBJ2-3, with 7 bases fitting TRBD2. The ends lost 0 bases at V and 0 bases at J; junction bases unmatched: 15. The CDR3 loop spans 20 amino acids. CDR1 LGHNA and CDR2 YSLEER come from the germline V gene. The CDR3 loop is CASSQEWFGGLTSSTDTQYF. The DNA of the CDR3 is TGCGCCAGCAGCCAAGAATGGTTCGGGGGGTTGACTTCTAGCACAGATACGCAGTATTTT.

Concerning this clone itself: The junction differs from germline at one of its ends, possibly a read error. The chain uses TRBV7-9 and TRBJ1-1, with D uncertain. The CDR3 length is 13 residues. CDR1 is SEHNR, CDR2 FQNEAQ, per germline (reference sequence). This CDR3 reads CSSSLKANTEAFF. The CDR3 DNA reads TGTTCCAGCAGCTTAAAAGCTAACACTGAAGCTTTCTTT.

The chain links TRBV23-1 to TRBJ2-7, with D maybe TRBD2 (5 bases). TRBV23-1 is marked as an open reading frame, function uncertain. The V end was cut by 6 bases, the J end by 0 bases, with 9 bases between. This CDR3 spans 13 amino acids. The CDR3 bases are TGCGCCAGCAGACGAGGGTCCTCCTACGAGCAGTACTTC. It is translated as CASRRGSSYEQYF.

This chain connects TRBV4-1 to TRBJ2-3, with D tentatively TRBD1 (5 bases). There are 17 residues in the CDR3. Germline CDR1 MGHRA, CDR2 YSYEKL. V was clipped by 6 bases and J by 0 bases, with 19 bases between them. Here the CDR3 reads CASSSLVRTWSTDTQYF. CDR3 nucleotides: TGCGCCAGCAGTTCGCTGGTCCGGACATGGAGCACAGATACGCAGTATTTT.

The chain carries TRBV30 and TRBJ2-7, with 7 bases that match TRBD1. The CDR3 length is 14 residues. Per germline, CDR1 GTSNPN and CDR2 SVGIG (reference sequence). Losses at the gene ends were 5 bases for V and 0 bases for J; bases not matched to a gene: 7. The CDR3 DNA follows: TGTGCCTGGGCCCGGGACAGTGGCTCCTACGAGCAGTACTTC. Its translation: CAWARDSGSYEQYF.

This clone was recorded only once. The chain uses TRBV4-2 and TRBJ1-4; TRBD1 matches 7 bases. The V and J ends lost 0 bases and 5 bases, in that order; junction bases with no gene match: 12. This CDR3 spans 18 amino acids. CDR1 LGHNA and CDR2 YNFKEQ come from the germline V gene. The CDR3 DNA reads TGTGCCAGCAGCCAAGATCCCCCTGGGGCAGGGGGGAATGAAAAACTGTTTTTT. It specifies CASSQDPPGAGGNEKLFF.

The V call is TRBV9, the J call TRBJ2-2, with 9 bases fitting TRBD2. The CDR3 extends over 16 amino acids. CDR1 and CDR2 (germline): SGDLS, YYNGEE. The ends lost 0 bases at V and 5 bases at J; junction bases unmatched: 5. The CDR3: CASSVGDSGRTGELFF. DNA of the CDR3: TGTGCCAGCAGCGTAGGGGATAGCGGGAGAACCGGGGAGCTGTTTTTT.

The V and J genes are TRBV5-1 and TRBJ2-5, with 9 bases identical to TRBD1. The CDR3 length is 14 residues. Germline V CDR1 and CDR2: SGHRS, YFSETQ. J was trimmed by 4 bases and V by 2 bases; bases with no gene match: 3. The CDR3 coding sequence is TGCGCCAGCAGCTTACTGGACAGGGGAGAGACCCAGTACTTC. Its translation is CASSLLDRGETQYF.

The rearrangement joins TRBV6-5 to TRBJ2-5; D is ambiguous. The end of the DNA is better explained by TRBJ2-7, so the J call may be wrong. Looked up from germline, CDR1 is MNHEY and CDR2 is SVGAGI. The CDR3 sequence is 13 residues long. Here the CDR3 DNA reads TGTGCCAGCAGACCCCTAGGAGCCTACGAGCAGTACTTC. Encoded protein: CASRPLGAYEQYF.

The chain combines TRBV6-6 with TRBJ2-1; TRBD1 matches 7 bases. The germline V gene encodes CDR1 MNHNY and CDR2 SVGAGI (reference sequence). CDR3 length: 16 amino acids. V gave up 8 bases and J gave up 0 bases; unmatched junction bases: 10. The CDR3 sequence: CASVAPTGRSYNEQFF. In DNA form, the CDR3 reads TGTGCCAGCGTGGCCCCGACAGGGCGCTCCTACAATGAGCAGTTCTTC.

This clone was counted only a few times. The chain joins TRBV10-3 to TRBJ2-1; D gene ambiguous. CDR1 and CDR2 from the germline V gene are ENHRY and SYGVKD. The CDR3 spans 11 residues. The V and J ends lost 10 bases and 5 bases respectively, with 9 bases between them. The CDR3 bases are TGTGCCACCGCTCAGAACAATGAGCAGTTCTTC. This translates into CATAQNNEQFF.

This chain joins TRBV4-2 and TRBJ1-3; no reliable D call. The CDR3 loop spans 16 amino acids. The germline V and J ends were trimmed by 0 bases and 1 base, with 10 bases remaining between them. Germline V CDR1 and CDR2: LGHNA, YNFKEQ. In DNA form, the CDR3 reads TGTGCCAGCAGCCAAGATCGAGGCAGATCTGGAAACACCATATATTTT. As protein: CASSQDRGRSGNTIYF.

The chain combines TRBV28 with TRBJ1-4, with D unresolved. V was cut by 3 bases and J by 8 bases, with 10 bases left in between. The CDR3 is made up of 13 amino acids. Germline-derived CDR1 and CDR2 are MDHEN and SYDVKM. CDR3 sequence (DNA): TGTGCCAGCAGTTTGAATCCTAGAGAAAAACTGTTTTTT. Translated: CASSLNPREKLFF.

The chain has TRBV30 and TRBJ1-1; D might be TRBD1 (6 bases). The V end was cut by 5 bases, the J end by 4 bases, with 23 bases between. Germline CDR1 reads GTSNPN; CDR2 reads SVGIG (reference sequence). The CDR3 length is 16 residues. This CDR3 is CAWGVQGILVGTEAFF. CDR3 bases: TGTGCCTGGGGGGTGCAGGGGATCCTCGTGGGCACTGAAGCTTTCTTT.

This clone was detected only a few times. The chain uses TRBV5-6 and TRBJ2-1; D gene ambiguous. Trimming stripped 4 bases from V and 5 bases from J, with 10 bases between. Germline-derived CDR1 and CDR2 are SGHDT and YYEEEE. CDR3 size: 13 residues. The CDR3 DNA sequence: TGTGCCAGCAGCCGAGACTTTGACAATGAGCAGTTCTTC. This sequence encodes CASSRDFDNEQFF.

This chain connects TRBV28 to TRBJ2-7; 9 nucleotides match TRBD2. CDR1 MDHEN and CDR2 SYDVKM come from the germline V gene. CDR3 length: 16 amino acids. J gave up 4 bases and V 5 bases, and 12 bases lay outside the gene matches. CDR3 bases: TGTGCCAGCAGTGCCCGACTAGCGGTGTTTCAGTACGAGCAGTACTTC. It yields the protein CASSARLAVFQYEQYF.

The V gene is TRBV28, the J gene TRBJ1-3, with 9 bases lining up with TRBD1. V lost 8 bases and J lost 4; bases outside the gene matches: 12. CDR1 is MDHEN and CDR2 is SYDVKM in the germline V gene. The CDR3 consists of 16 residues. CDR3 amino acids: CASATQGAIGGNTIYF. In nucleotides, the CDR3 is TGTGCCAGCGCCACACAGGGGGCTATAGGAGGAAACACCATATATTTT.

This clone was found once. The V gene is TRBV30, the J gene TRBJ1-2, with D possibly matching TRBD1 (5 bases). Trimming took off 3 bases at V and 7 bases at J, with 18 bases between the two ends. The CDR3 runs to 14 residues. Germline CDR1 is GTSNPN and CDR2 is SVGIG (reference sequence). The CDR3 is CAWRSLRDGGGYTF. In DNA, the CDR3 is TGTGCCTGGAGATCGCTACGGGACGGGGGTGGCTACACCTTC.

The DNA for the CDR3 is TGTGCCAGCAGTGAAAATGGACAGGCGGGATATGGCTACACCTTC. Residues: CASSENGQAGYGYTF. This rearrangement joins TRBV6-1 to TRBJ1-2; TRBD1 aligns across 7 bases. Losses at the gene ends were 2 bases for V and 5 bases for J; bases not matched to a gene: 8. The CDR3 runs 15 residues. CDR1 is MNHNS and CDR2 is SASEGT in the germline V gene.

The chain is built from TRBV19 and TRBJ2-5, with D possibly TRBD1 on 6 matching bases. Germline V gene sequence: CDR1 LNHDA, CDR2 SQIVND (reference sequence). The CDR3 covers 16 residues. V lost 5 bases and J 2 bases, leaving 18 bases between the germline ends. The CDR3 spells CASSRVRGRGQETQYF. The CDR3 DNA reads as TGTGCCAGTAGTCGTGTCCGCGGCAGGGGACAAGAGACCCAGTACTTC. Using reference TRBV19 and TRBJ2-5 for the parts outside the CDR3, the full variable domain is DGGITQSPKYLFRKEGQNVTLSCEQNLNHDAMYWYRQDPGQGLRLIYYSQIVNDFQKGDIAEGYSVSREKKESFPLTVTSAQKNPTAFYLCASSRVRGRGQETQYFGPGTRLLVL.